The 2 T cell receptor beta chains listed next were all sequenced from one sample in a study of blood T cell repertoires in COVID-19. The table came from immunoSEQ multiplex PCR; TCRdb's copy has only in-frame clones and leaves some out. There are some 120,000 clones in the sample; roughly four fifths occur only once, and 9.5% to 13% lies in the top ten. Material: peripheral blood. The receptor set was obtained from a human donor in a cohort sampled during active COVID-19.

This clone appeared once. J is TRBJ2-1 and V is TRBV7-2; maybe TRBD2 (6 bases). The CDR3 is made up of 14 amino acids. Germline assignment: CDR1 SGHTA and CDR2 FQGNSA. The V gene lost 6 bases and the J gene lost 9 bases, with 18 bases spanning the gap. The CDR3: CASSLPGVVIEQFF. The CDR3 DNA follows: TGTGCCAGCAGTCTACCGGGGGTTGTTATTGAGCAGTTCTTC.

This rearrangement joins TRBV15 to TRBJ2-3; D ambiguous. Trimming stripped 2 bases from V and 6 bases from J, with 6 bases between. The CDR3 contains 12 residues. Germline V lookup: CDR1 LNHNV, CDR2 YYDKDF (reference sequence). The CDR3 spells CATSRFFDTQYF. The DNA of the CDR3 is TGTGCCACCAGCAGATTCTTTGATACGCAGTATTTT.